The source of this T cell receptor (beta chain) is a study of blood T cell repertoires in COVID-19. Study summary: From the United States, Italy and Spain came samples of acute and convalescent COVID-19.

The table came from immunoSEQ multiplex PCR; TCRdb's copy has only in-frame clones and leaves some out. The table lists around 200,000 clones, approximately 90% of them singletons. Trimming cost V 6 bases and J 0 bases, with 12 bases left between them. Germline-derived CDR1 and CDR2 are WNHNN and SYGVQD (reference sequence). The CDR3 has 14 amino acids. In terms of age and location, participants ranged from roughly 18 to 100 years and lived in about 25 US areas. Material for sequencing was PBMCs or T cells enriched from blood (not recorded which). The sequence came from a man aged 25-45 years who had recovered from COVID-19. This chain uses TRBV10-1 with TRBJ2-7; tentative D call: TRBD1 (6 bases). As DNA, the CDR3 is TGCGCCAGCAGGTGGCAGGGGTTCTCCTACGAGCAGTACTTC. It specifies CASRWQGFSYEQYF.